This T cell receptor beta chain was captured in a study of regulatory T cells in long-lasting Graves disease (TCRdb year 2021). Study-wide context: Persistent Graves' disease was defined as antithyroid drug treatment for over 5 years with persistently positive TSH receptor autoantibodies. A total of 35 or so samples were covered by TCR sequencing, comprising some 13 persistent and some 20 newly diagnosed Graves' disease patients. Antithyroid drugs had been taken for approximately 10 years on average by persistent Graves' disease patients in the clinical cohort. The study was conducted in China and was registered as a clinical trial. Patients with persistent Graves' disease were compared with patients with newly diagnosed Graves' disease using TCR sequencing and RNA sequencing of peripheral blood.

The time point label for this specimen denotes: persistent/refractory GD, antithyroid drugs over 5 years with positive TRAb. For both TCR sequencing and RNA sequencing, RNA was extracted from PBMCs in TRIzol. The diagnosis of Graves' disease was made according to American Thyroid Association guidelines. Recruitment of patients was carried out at an endocrinology department in Xi'an, China. Each patient gave around 9 milliliters of peripheral blood, collected in an EDTA anticoagulant tube. PBMCs were isolated by Ficoll Paque Plus density gradient separation without further T cell sorting. An Agilent 2100 Bioanalyzer and agarose gel were used to assess RNA quality, and a NanoDrop 2000 was used to measure RNA concentration. The sample holds many counts of this clonotype. The antigen this receptor binds is unknown. It has no much larger one-base neighbor in the sample; base qualities were not kept. The library was produced with multiplex PCR. The data were produced on an Illumina HiSeq 4000. iRepertoire HTBI primers and Arm-PCR amplification of CDR3 regions were used to construct TCR beta libraries. Before sequencing, the PCR products underwent gel purification. The study's processing was this. Gene usage analysis of CDR3 amino acid clonotypes used the roughly 60 TRBV and more than 13 TRBJ segments found across samples. COPE and FqMerger were used to merge the filtered high-quality paired reads into contigs. BLAST was used to align contigs to the IMGT TRBV, TRBD and TRBJ reference genes, and CDR3 was defined following IMGT. Any clonotype with a frequency above 0.1% was classified as a highly expanded clone. Shannon entropy served as the measure of repertoire diversity, while the Gini coefficient captured V-J evenness. Clonotypes shared by more than one individual were considered public. In-frame beta chains were kept once TCRdb had trimmed the public reads at Q25 with fastp and called clones with MiXCR. Rows are unified per CDR3 protein, each entry keeping the most common DNA and genes. The V and J calls here are based on TCRdb, not the publication. This sample gives 400,000 or so distinct CDR3 sequences in total; less than 25% of them show up just once. Jointly, the top ten make up roughly 20% of the sample.

Paper-wide results and their limitations: As a limitation, the authors acknowledged that the small sample size may reduce accuracy. More public clonotypes were shared among persistent patients (around 3,000) than among newly diagnosed patients (under 1,000). Persistent disease showed preferential use of TRBV28, TRBJ1-2 and TRBJ2-5, whereas newly diagnosed disease favored TRBV20-1 and TRBJ2-1. Only the TCR beta chain was sequenced and analyzed. The study examined only peripheral blood because the primary lesion, thyroid tissue, could not be accessed. Lower TCR Shannon entropy and fewer highly expanded clones were observed in persistent Graves' disease patients than in newly diagnosed patients, which suggested clonal expansion.

Trimming at the junction amounts to 3 bases on V and 2 bases on J, and the germline ends lie 11 bases apart. The germline V gene encodes CDR1 MNHEY and CDR2 SVGAGI. Inclusive of the bounding cysteine and phenylalanine, the CDR3 is 14 residues long. The read is trimmed to its CDR3 DNA, 42 bases read in frame from base 1. This sequence was found in a female donor with Graves disease. The sequencing here drew on peripheral blood mononuclear cells (PBMCs), taken when the disease was refractory, from a patient treated with antithyroid drugs. The V and J genes are TRBV6-5 and TRBJ2-7; D gene: possibly TRBD1, on 7 matching bases. The CDR3 region reads CASSYAGQTYEQYF. The bases are TGTGCCAGCAGTTATGCGGGACAGACCTACGAGCAGTACTTC.